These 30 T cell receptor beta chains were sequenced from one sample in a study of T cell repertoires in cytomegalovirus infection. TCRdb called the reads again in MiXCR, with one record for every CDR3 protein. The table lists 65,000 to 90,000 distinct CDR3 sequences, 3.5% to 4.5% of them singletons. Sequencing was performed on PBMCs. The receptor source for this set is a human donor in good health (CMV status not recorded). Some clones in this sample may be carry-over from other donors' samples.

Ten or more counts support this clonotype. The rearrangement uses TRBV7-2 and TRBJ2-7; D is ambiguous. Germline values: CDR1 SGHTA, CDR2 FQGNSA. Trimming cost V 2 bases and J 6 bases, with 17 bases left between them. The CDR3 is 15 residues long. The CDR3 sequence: CASSLTPGISGEQYF. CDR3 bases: TGTGCCAGCAGCTTAACCCCTGGGATAAGTGGCGAGCAGTACTTC.

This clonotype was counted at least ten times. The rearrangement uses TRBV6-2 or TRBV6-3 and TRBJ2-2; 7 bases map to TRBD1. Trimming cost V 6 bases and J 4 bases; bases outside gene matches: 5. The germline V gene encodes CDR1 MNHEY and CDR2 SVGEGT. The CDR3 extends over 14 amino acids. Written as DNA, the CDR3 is TGTGCCAGCAGGCGACAGGGTGGCACCGGGGAGCTGTTTTTT. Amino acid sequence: CASRRQGGTGELFF.

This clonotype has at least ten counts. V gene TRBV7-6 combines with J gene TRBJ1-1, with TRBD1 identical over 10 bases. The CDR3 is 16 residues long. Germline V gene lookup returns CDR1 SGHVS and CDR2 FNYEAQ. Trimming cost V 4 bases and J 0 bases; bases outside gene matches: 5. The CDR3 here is CASSSPGQGMNTEAFF. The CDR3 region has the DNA TGTGCCAGCAGCTCACCGGGACAGGGGATGAACACTGAAGCTTTCTTT.

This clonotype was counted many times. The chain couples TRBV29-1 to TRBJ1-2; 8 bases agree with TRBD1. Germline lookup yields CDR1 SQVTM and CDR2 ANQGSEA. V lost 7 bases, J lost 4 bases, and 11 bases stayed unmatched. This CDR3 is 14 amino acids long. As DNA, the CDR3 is TGCAGCGCTGAGCCCGGACAGGGAGTCTATGGCTACACCTTC. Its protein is CSAEPGQGVYGYTF. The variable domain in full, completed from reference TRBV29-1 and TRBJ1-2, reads SAVISQKPSRDICQRGTSLTIQCQVDSQVTMMFWYRQQPGQSLTLIATANQGSEATYESGFVIDKFPISRPNLTFSTLTVSNMSPEDSSIYLCSAEPGQGVYGYTFGSGTRLTVV.

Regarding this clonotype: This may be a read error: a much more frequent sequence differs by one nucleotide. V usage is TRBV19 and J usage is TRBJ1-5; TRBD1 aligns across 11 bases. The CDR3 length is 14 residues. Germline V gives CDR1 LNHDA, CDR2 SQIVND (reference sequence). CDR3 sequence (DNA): TGTGCCAGTAGAGGGACAGGGGGTCCCAAGCCCCCGCATTTT. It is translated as CASRGTGGPKPPHF.

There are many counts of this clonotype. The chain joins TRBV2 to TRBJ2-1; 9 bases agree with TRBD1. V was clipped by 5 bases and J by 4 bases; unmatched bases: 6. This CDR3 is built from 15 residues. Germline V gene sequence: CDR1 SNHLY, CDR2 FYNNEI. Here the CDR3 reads CASSQDRGVYNEQFF. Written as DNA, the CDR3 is TGTGCCAGCAGTCAGGACAGGGGTGTTTACAATGAGCAGTTCTTC.

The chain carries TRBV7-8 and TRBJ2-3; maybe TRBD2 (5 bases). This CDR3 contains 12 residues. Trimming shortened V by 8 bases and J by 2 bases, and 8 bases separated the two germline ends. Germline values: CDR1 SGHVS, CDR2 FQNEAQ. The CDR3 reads CASGENTDTQYF. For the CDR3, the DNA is TGTGCCAGCGGGGAGAACACAGATACGCAGTATTTT.

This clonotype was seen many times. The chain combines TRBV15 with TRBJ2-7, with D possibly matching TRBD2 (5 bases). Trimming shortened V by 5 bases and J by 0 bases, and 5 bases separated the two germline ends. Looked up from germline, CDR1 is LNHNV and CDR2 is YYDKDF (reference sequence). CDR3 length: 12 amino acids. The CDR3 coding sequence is TGTGCCACCAGCGGGAGCTCCTACGAGCAGTACTTC. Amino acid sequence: CATSGSSYEQYF.

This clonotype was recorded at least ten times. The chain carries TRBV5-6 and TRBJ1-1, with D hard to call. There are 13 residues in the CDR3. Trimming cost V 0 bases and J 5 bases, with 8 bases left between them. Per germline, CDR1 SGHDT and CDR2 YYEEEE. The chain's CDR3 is CASSLVAPTEAFF. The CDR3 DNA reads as TGTGCCAGCAGCTTGGTGGCTCCGACTGAAGCTTTCTTT.

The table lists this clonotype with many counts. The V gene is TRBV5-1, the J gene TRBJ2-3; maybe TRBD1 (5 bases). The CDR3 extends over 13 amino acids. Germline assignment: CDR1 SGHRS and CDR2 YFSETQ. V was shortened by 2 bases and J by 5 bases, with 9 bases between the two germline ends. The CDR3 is CASSLVGVDTQYF. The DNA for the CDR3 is TGCGCCAGCAGCTTAGTAGGGGTAGATACGCAGTATTTT.

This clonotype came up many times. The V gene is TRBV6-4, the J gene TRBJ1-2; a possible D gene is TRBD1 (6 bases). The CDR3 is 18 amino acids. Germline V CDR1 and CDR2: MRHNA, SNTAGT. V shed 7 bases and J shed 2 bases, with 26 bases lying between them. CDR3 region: CASNPEWGLEARNYGYTF. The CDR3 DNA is TGTGCCAGCAACCCCGAGTGGGGGCTCGAAGCGAGAAACTATGGCTACACCTTC.

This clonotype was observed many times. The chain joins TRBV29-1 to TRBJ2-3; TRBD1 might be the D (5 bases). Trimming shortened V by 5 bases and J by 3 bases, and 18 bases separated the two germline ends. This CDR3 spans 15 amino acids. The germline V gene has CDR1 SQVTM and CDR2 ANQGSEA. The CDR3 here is CSVPELGQGTDTQYF. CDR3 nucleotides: TGCAGCGTTCCCGAGTTGGGCCAGGGAACAGATACGCAGTATTTT.

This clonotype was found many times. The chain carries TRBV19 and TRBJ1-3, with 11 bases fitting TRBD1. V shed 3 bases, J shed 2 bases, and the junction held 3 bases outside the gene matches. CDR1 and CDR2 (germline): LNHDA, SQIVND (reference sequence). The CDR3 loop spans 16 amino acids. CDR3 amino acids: CASSMGQGVTGNTIYF. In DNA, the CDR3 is TGTGCCAGTAGTATGGGACAGGGGGTCACTGGAAACACCATATATTTT.

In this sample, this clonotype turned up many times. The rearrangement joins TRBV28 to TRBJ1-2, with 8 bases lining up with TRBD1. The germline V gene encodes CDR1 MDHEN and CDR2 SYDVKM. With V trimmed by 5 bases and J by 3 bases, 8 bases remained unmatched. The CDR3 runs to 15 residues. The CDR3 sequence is CASSPYGQGYYGYTF. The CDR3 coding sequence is TGTGCCAGCAGTCCATATGGACAGGGCTACTATGGCTACACCTTC.

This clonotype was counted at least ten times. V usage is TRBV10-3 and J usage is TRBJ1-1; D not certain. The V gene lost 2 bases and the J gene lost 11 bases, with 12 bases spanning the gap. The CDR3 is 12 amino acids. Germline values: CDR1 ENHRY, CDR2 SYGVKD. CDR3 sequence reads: CAISEVLMGAFF. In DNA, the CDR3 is TGTGCCATCAGTGAGGTGCTGATGGGCGCTTTCTTT.

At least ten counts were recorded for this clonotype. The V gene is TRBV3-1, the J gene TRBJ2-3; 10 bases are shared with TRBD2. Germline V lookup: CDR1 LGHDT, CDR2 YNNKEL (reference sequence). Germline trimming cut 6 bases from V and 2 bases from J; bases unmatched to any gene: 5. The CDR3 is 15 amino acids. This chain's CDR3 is CASSLAGATTDTQYF. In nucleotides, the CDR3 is TGTGCCAGCAGTCTAGCGGGGGCCACCACAGATACGCAGTATTTT.

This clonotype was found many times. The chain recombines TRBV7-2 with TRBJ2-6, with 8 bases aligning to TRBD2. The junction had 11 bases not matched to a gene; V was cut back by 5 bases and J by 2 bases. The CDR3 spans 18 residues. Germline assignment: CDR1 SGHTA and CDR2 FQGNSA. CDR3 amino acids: CASSPPGGAVAGANVLTF. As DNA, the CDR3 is TGTGCCAGCAGCCCCCCGGGGGGGGCGGTGGCTGGGGCCAACGTCCTGACTTTC. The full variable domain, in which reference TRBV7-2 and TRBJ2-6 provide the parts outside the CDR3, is GAGVSQSPSNKVTEKGKDVELRCDPISGHTALYWYRQSLGQGLEFLIYFQGNSAPDKSGLPSDRFSAERTGGSVSTLTIQRTQQEDSAVYLCASSPPGGAVAGANVLTFGAGSRLTVL.

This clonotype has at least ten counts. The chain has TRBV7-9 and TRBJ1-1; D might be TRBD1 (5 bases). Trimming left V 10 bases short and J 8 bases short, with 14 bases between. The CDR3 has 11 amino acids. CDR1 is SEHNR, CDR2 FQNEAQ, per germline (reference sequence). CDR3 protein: CATWGVNEAFF. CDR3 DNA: TGTGCCACTTGGGGCGTGAACGAAGCTTTCTTT.

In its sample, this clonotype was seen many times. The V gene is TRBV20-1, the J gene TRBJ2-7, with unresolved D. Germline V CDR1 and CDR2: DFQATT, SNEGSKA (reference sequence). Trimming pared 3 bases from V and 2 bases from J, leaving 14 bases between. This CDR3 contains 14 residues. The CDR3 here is CSASPFEVAYEQYF. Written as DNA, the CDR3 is TGCAGTGCTAGCCCTTTTGAGGTGGCCTACGAGCAGTACTTC.

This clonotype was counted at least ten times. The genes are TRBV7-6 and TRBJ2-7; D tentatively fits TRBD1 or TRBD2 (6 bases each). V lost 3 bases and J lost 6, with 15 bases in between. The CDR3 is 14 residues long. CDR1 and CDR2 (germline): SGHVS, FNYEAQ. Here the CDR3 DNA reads TGTGCCAGCAGCTTGTTGGGCAGGGGAGGCGAGCAGTACTTC. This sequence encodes CASSLLGRGGEQYF.

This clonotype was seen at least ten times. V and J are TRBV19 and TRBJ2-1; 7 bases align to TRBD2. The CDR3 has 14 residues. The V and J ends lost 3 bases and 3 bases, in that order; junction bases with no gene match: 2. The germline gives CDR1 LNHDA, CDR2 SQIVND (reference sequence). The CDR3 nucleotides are TGTGCCAGTAGTATTCAGCGGGGCTACAATGAGCAGTTCTTC. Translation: CASSIQRGYNEQFF.

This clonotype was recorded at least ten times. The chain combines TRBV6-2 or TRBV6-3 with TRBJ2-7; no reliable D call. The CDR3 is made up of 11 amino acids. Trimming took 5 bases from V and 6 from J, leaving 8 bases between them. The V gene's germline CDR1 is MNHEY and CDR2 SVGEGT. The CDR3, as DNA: TGTGCCAGCAGTCAGAGTACCGAGCAGTACTTC. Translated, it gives CASSQSTEQYF.

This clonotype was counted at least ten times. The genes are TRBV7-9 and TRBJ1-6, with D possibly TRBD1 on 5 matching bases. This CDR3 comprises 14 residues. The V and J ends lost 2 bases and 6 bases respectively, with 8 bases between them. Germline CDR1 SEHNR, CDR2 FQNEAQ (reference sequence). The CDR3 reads CASSLNGGNSPLHF. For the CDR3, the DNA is TGTGCCAGCAGCTTAAACGGGGGTAATTCACCCCTCCACTTT.

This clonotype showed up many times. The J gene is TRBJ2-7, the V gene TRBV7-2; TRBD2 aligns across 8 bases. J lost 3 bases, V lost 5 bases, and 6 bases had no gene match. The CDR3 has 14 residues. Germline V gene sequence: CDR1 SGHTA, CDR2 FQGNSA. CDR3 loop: CASSRPGLGYEQYF. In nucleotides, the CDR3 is TGTGCCAGCAGCCGACCGGGACTAGGCTACGAGCAGTACTTC.

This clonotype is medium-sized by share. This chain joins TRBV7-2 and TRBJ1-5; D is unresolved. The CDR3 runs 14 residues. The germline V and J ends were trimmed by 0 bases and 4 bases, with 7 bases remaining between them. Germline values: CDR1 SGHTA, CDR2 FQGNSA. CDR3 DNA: TGTGCCAGCAGCTTAGCGGGGAGAAATCAGCCCCAGCATTTT. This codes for CASSLAGRNQPQHF.

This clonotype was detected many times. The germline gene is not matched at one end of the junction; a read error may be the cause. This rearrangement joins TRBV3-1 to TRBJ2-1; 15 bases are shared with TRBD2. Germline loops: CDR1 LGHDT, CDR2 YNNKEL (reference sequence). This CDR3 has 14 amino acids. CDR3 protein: CASSRGTSGGPTGF. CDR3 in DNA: TGTGCCAGCAGCCGCGGGACTAGCGGGGGGCCAACAGGCTTC.

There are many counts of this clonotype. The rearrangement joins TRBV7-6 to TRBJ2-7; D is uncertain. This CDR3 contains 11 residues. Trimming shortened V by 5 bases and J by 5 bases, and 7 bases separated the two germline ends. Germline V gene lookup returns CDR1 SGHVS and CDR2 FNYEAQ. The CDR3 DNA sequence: TGTGCCAGCAGCCTAGGAGACGAGCAGTACTTC. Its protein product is CASSLGDEQYF.

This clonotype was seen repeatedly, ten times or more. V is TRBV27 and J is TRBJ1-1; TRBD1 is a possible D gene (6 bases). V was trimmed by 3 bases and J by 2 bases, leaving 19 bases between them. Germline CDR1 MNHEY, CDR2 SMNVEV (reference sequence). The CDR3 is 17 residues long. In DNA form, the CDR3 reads TGTGCCAGCAGTTTCGAAACACCGGACAGACCTAACACTGAAGCTTTCTTT. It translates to CASSFETPDRPNTEAFF.

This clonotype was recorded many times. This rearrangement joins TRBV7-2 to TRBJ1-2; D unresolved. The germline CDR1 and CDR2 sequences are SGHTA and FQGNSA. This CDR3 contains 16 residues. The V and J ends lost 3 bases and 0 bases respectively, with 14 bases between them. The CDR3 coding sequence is TGTGCCAGCAGCTTTAAAGCGGAGGTTTCTAACTATGGCTACACCTTC. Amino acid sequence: CASSFKAEVSNYGYTF.

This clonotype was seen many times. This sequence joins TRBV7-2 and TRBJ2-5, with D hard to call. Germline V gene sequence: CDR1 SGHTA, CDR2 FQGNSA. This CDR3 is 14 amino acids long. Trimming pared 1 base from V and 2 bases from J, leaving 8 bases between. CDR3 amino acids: CASSLVTGQETQYF. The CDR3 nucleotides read TGTGCCAGCAGCTTAGTTACGGGTCAAGAGACCCAGTACTTC.